The rows below give T cell receptor beta chains drawn from one sample of a study of T cell repertoires in cytomegalovirus infection. TCRdb processed the reads anew with MiXCR; each CDR3 protein has one entry. The table has a few hundred thousand distinct CDR3 sequences, 17% seen once. The specimen was CD8+ T cells from PBMCs. The receptors originated from a human donor in good health (CMV status not recorded). Some clones in this sample may be carry-over from other donors' samples. CDR3s include the opening cysteine and the closing phenylalanine or tryptophan.

v_gene,len,CDR3aa
TRBV4-1,18,CASSQAASGGAVGETQYF
TRBV5-4,14,CASSPRGYNSPLHF
TRBV29-1,14,CSAQGGRNTGELFF
TRBV7-9,13,CASSSDLWGEAFF
TRBV2,11,CASPPQTEAFF
TRBV7-2,14,CASSPGQLNTEAFF
TRBV27,12,CASSPDFNEQFF
TRBV6-2/TRBV6-3,14,CASTTRGAIYEQYF
TRBV7-2,12,CASSPYRTEAFF
TRBV15,15,CATSNRDRETYEQYF
TRBV4-1,15,CASSQEGLGGNEQFF
TRBV28,13,CASSDRGSYEQYF
TRBV20-1,15,CSARDTETGNTEAFF
TRBV10-2,16,CASSEPPRENYNEQFF
TRBV6-2/TRBV6-3,20,CASSYVARTGPPSGANVLTF
TRBV20-1,17,CSARPRTGLSPDYEQYF
TRBV4-1,15,CASSHPGTSGDSLFF
TRBV6-5,11,CASITGSEAFF